This TCR beta chain was recovered during a study of blood T cell repertoires in COVID-19. J was trimmed by 5 bases and V by 7 bases; bases with no gene match: 7. The germline V gene encodes CDR1 LGHDT and CDR2 YNNKEL (reference sequence). This CDR3 is 13 amino acids long. Assay used: immunoSEQ multiplex PCR; TCRdb lists only in-frame clones, some missing. This sample has 200,000 to 300,000 clones, with 88% found just once. The chain joins TRBV3-1 (or the pseudogene TRBV3-2) to TRBJ2-7; 8 bases align to TRBD2. Sample: peripheral blood. This TCR came from a woman aged 40 to 49 who had recovered from COVID-19. The CDR3 loop reads CASMGLGKHEQYF. CDR3 in DNA: TGTGCCAGCATGGGACTAGGTAAGCACGAGCAGTACTTC.